A selection of T cell receptor beta chains follows, all from one sample in a study of blood T cells in healthy people across ages. Each CDR3 protein gets one entry after TCRdb re-called the 5' RACE reads with MiXCR. The sample holds more than 750,000 distinct CDR3 sequences, 25% to 35% seen once. These data were likewise used in another study, on T cells of mothers and their children.

The sequenced material came from blood. Every receptor here comes from a woman aged 35 to 49 in good health. CDR3s include the opening cysteine and the closing phenylalanine or tryptophan. The D gene is left open where the match is weak. A clone size is listed for some rows: how often the clone was seen (once, few, many), or a class if it is expanded.

size | J | V | D | DNA | CDR3
few | TRBJ2-7 | TRBV5-1 | TRBD1 | TGCGCCAGCATCCGGGACAGTACCTCCTACGAGCAGTACTTC | CASIRDSTSYEQYF
NA | TRBJ2-5 | TRBV20-1 | TRBD1 | TGCAGTGCTAAAACCGACAGGGGGCAAGAGACCCAGTACTTC | CSAKTDRGQETQYF
many | TRBJ2-7 | TRBV5-1 | NA | TGCGCCAGCAGGGACAAGTTGGTAGCTCTTGGAGAATACGAGCAGTACTTC | CASRDKLVALGEYEQYF
few | TRBJ2-5 | TRBV7-2 | NA | TGTGCCAGCAGCTTAGTTGGGACTCCGCAGTACTTC | CASSLVGTPQYF
NA | TRBJ1-1 | TRBV28 | NA | TGTGCCAGCAACTTTGTCGGGGAAATGAACACTGAAGCTTTCTTT | CASNFVGEMNTEAFF
NA | TRBJ2-2 | TRBV4-2 | TRBD1 | TGTGCCAGCAGCCAATTCGGGACAGGGGGCACCGGGGAGCTGTTTTTT | CASSQFGTGGTGELFF
many | TRBJ2-7 | TRBV28 | NA | TGTGCCAGCAGTTCCCGGGTCGAGCAGTACTTC | CASSSRVEQYF
NA | TRBJ1-5 | TRBV28 | NA | TGTGCCAGCAGTTTATCTCATTATAGCAATCAGCCCCAGCATTTT | CASSLSHYSNQPQHF
NA | TRBJ2-5 | TRBV7-2 | NA | TGTGCCAGCAGTCCCGGGGACGTAGACCAAGAGACCCAGTACTTC | CASSPGDVDQETQYF
NA | TRBJ2-3 | TRBV20-1 | NA | TGCAGTGCCCCGGGACTTTTTTCCACAGATGCGCAGTATTTT | CSAPGLFSTDAQYF
NA | TRBJ2-6 | TRBV9 | NA | TGTGCCAGCAGCGGGGCAGGGTCGGCGGGGGCCAACGTCCTGACTTTC | CASSGAGSAGANVLTF
few | TRBJ1-2 | TRBV28 | NA | TGTGCCAGCAGGAAGGGGGGACGGGTGAATGGCTACACCTTC | CASRKGGRVNGYTF
many | TRBJ2-3 | TRBV4-1 | NA | TGCGCCAGCAGCCAAGACCAACCCACAGATACGCAGTATTTT | CASSQDQPTDTQYF
few | TRBJ2-7 | TRBV7-9 | TRBD1 | TGTGCCAGCAGCGGGCAAACCGGGACAGGTTCCTACGAGCAGTACTTC | CASSGQTGTGSYEQYF
NA | TRBJ1-5 | TRBV20-1 | NA | TGCAGTGCTAGACGAGGGGGGTCCGATAGCAATCAGCCCCAGCATTTT | CSARRGGSDSNQPQHF
NA | TRBJ1-1 | TRBV10-3 | NA | TGTGCCATCAGTGACGCAGGGTGGAACACTGAAGCTTTCTTT | CAISDAGWNTEAFF
NA | TRBJ2-4 | TRBV7-8 | NA | TGTGCCAGCAGCTTAGGCATCGGGGGCATAAACATTCAGTACTTC | CASSLGIGGINIQYF
NA | TRBJ2-7 | TRBV20-1 | TRBD1 | TGCAGTGCTAGAGACACGGGAACGGACAGGGGGCGACACGAGCAGTACTTC | CSARDTGTDRGRHEQYF
few | TRBJ2-1 | TRBV28 | TRBD1 | TGTGCCAGCCTCACCGGACAGGGGCCCTACAATGAGCAGTTCTTC | CASLTGQGPYNEQFF
many | TRBJ2-5 | TRBV10-3 | NA | TGTGCCATCGCGGGGGCCAGCGGCGAGACCCAGTACTTC | CAIAGASGETQYF
NA | TRBJ1-1 | TRBV5-1 | NA | TGCGCCAGCAGCAACAAGAACACTGAAGCTTTCTTT | CASSNKNTEAFF
few | TRBJ1-4 | TRBV12-3/TRBV12-4 | NA | TGTGCCAGCACCATGGCTGGGGGGGTTAATGAAAAACTGTTTTTT | CASTMAGGVNEKLFF
few | TRBJ2-1 | TRBV10-3 | TRBD2 | TGTGCCAGCTCTAGCGGGGGGCAGATCAACAACAATGAGCAGTTCTTC | CASSSGGQINNNEQFF
many | TRBJ2-4 | TRBV5-1 | TRBD1 | TGCGCCAGCAGCACCGGTGCAGGGGGCGCAGCGGACAACATTCAGTACTTC | CASSTGAGGAADNIQYF
few | TRBJ1-2 | TRBV9 | NA | TGTGCCAGCAGCAAGAAACAGTGGGGATTCTATGGCTACACCTTC | CASSKKQWGFYGYTF
NA | TRBJ2-6 | TRBV7-8 | NA | TGTGCCAGCAGCATTAGGACAACTGGGGCCAACGTCCTGACTTTC | CASSIRTTGANVLTF
few | TRBJ1-6 | TRBV7-3 | TRBD1 | TGTGCCAGCAGCTCGCAGGGGGGTAATTCACCCCTCCACTTT | CASSSQGGNSPLHF
many | TRBJ2-1 | TRBV20-1 | NA | TGCAGTGGAGAGCGGAACCCCTACAATGAGCAGTTCTTC | CSGERNPYNEQFF
many | TRBJ2-7 | TRBV7-9 | NA | TGTGCCAGCAGCTTAGAGTGGGCATTAGGCGAGCAGTACTTC | CASSLEWALGEQYF